This T cell receptor (beta chain) was sequenced during a study of CXCR3-negative and CXCR3-positive naive CD8 T cells. Points from the study as a whole: CXCR3-positive naive cells carried more hydrophobic TRB CDR3s than CXCR3-negative ones.

Germline V gene sequence: CDR1 MNHEY, CDR2 SMNVEV (reference sequence). CDR3 length equals 12 residues. Researchers prepared the TRB cDNA libraries using 5' RACE with UMI labels. TCRdb reprocessed the 5' RACE reads; each CDR3 protein has one entry and no DNA is given. The sample table sets out approximately 100,000 distinct CDR3 sequences. As regards this clonotype: The antigen is not known.

The clonotype originates from a human donor in good health. Some clones in this sample may be carry-over from other donors' samples. The rearrangement uses TRBV27 and TRBJ2-2; TCRdb gives TRBD2 as the D gene, but with no DNA this cannot be confirmed. Sequencing used naive CXCR3+ CD8+ T cells from blood. Subset given: CD45RO-CCR7+CD27+CD95- naive CD8+ T cells expressing CXCR3 (TNR3+). The CDR3 loop is CASRGLAGELFF.